The rows below give T cell receptor beta chains drawn from one sample of a study of Graves' ophthalmopathy and Graves' hyperthyroidism. TCRdb used MiXCR to reprocess the multiplex PCR reads, holding one entry per CDR3 protein. Of 210,000 or so distinct CDR3 sequences detected, over 25% appear once; the ten largest clones hold approximately 9.1%. Material for sequencing was peripheral blood. These receptors originate from a man between 45 and 60 years old with Graves' ophthalmopathy. The CDR3 runs from the conserved cysteine through the conserved F or W. Each record gives: CDR3 length, clone size, D gene, V gene, J gene, CDR3 protein, CDR3 DNA. The D gene is left open where the match is weak. Clone sizes are given selectively: once, few, many, or a class where the clone is expanded.

15	many	TRBD1	TRBV12-5	TRBJ1-6	CASGTLGTAHSPLHF	TGTGCTAGTGGTACGCTGGGGACAGCGCATTCACCCCTCCACTTT
13	few	.	TRBV10-3	TRBJ1-5	CAISVAGNQPQHF	TGTGCCATCAGTGTGGCAGGGAATCAGCCCCAGCATTTT
13	.	.	TRBV29-1	TRBJ2-7	CSVVGGGLYEQYF	TGCAGCGTTGTTGGCGGGGGCTTGTACGAGCAGTACTTC
14	.	.	TRBV28	TRBJ1-6	CASSPFGTYSPLHF	TGTGCCAGCAGTCCGTTCGGAACTTATTCACCCCTCCACTTT
14	.	.	TRBV19	TRBJ1-3	CASRWAASGNTIYF	TGTGCCAGTCGATGGGCAGCCTCTGGAAACACCATATATTTT
14	many	.	TRBV12-3/TRBV12-4	TRBJ2-2	CASKVGPNTGELFF	TGTGCCAGCAAGGTGGGCCCGAACACCGGGGAGCTGTTTTTT
18	.	TRBD2	TRBV27	TRBJ2-2	CASSSPTSGRAAGGELFF	TGTGCCAGCAGTTCGCCGACTAGCGGGAGGGCCGCGGGCGGGGAGCTGTTTTTT
11	many	.	TRBV30	TRBJ1-1	CAWSVMQGAFF	TGTGCCTGGAGTGTAATGCAGGGAGCTTTCTTT
12	.	.	TRBV6-1	TRBJ1-6	CASSEATGPLHF	TGTGCCAGCAGTGAAGCTACCGGACCCCTCCACTTT
11	many	.	TRBV10-3	TRBJ2-7	CAISENYEQYF	TGTGCCATCAGTGAGAATTACGAGCAGTACTTC